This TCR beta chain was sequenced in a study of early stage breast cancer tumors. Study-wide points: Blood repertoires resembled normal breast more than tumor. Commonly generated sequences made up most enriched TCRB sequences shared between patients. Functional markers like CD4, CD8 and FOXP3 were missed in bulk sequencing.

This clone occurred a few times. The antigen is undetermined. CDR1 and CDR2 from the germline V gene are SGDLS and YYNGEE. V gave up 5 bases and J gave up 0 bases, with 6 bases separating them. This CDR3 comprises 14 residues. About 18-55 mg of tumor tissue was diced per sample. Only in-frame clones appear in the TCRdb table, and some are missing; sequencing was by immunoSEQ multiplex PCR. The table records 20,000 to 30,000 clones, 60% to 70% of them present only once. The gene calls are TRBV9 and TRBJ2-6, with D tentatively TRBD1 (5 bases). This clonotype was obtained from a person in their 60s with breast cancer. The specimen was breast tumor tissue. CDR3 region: CASRDSSGANVLTF. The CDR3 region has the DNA TGTGCCAGCAGAGACAGCTCTGGGGCCAACGTCCTGACTTTC.